Sequencing of this T cell receptor beta chain was carried out in a study of OX40 agonist ivuxolimab in advanced cancers. The CDR3 runs to 14 residues. Germline V lookup: CDR1 MNHNS, CDR2 SASEGT. Trimming left V 2 bases short and J 7 bases short, with 9 bases between. Only a few counts were recorded for this clone. Distinct nucleotide sequences in the sample also encode this CDR3. TCRdb's table, derived via immunoSEQ multiplex PCR, lists solely in-frame clones and lacks some. In the table there are some 85,000 clones, nearly 90% of which are singletons. The sequencing used CD4+ or CD8+ T cells sorted from blood, collected in a trial of the OX40 agonist ivuxolimab. This sequence joins TRBV6-1 and TRBJ1-6; the D is unclear. This clonotype was sampled from an adult with an advanced solid tumor such as melanoma, head and neck, liver or kidney cancer. The CDR3: CASSENRGNSPLHF. Here the CDR3 DNA reads TGTGCCAGCAGTGAAAACCGAGGGAATTCACCCCTCCACTTT.